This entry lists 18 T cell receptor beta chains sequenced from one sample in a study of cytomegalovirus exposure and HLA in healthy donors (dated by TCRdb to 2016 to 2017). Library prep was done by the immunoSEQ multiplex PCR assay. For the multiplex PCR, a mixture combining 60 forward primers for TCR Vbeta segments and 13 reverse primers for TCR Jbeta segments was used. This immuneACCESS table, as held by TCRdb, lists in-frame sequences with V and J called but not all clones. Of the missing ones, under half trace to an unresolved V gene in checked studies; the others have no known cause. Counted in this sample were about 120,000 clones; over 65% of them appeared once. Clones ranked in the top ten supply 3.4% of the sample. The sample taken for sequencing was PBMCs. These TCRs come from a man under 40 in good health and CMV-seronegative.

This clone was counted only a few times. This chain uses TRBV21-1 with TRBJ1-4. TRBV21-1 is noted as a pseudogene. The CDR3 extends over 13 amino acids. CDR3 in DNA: TGTGCCAGTGCCGCCCGGGGAAGAGAAAAACTGTTTTTT. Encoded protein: CASAARGREKLFF.

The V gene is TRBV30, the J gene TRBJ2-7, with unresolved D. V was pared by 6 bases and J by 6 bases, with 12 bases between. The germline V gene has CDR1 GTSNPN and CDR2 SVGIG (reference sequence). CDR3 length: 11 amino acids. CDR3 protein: CACLTGLEQYF. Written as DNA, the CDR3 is TGTGCCTGTTTAACGGGTCTCGAGCAGTACTTC.

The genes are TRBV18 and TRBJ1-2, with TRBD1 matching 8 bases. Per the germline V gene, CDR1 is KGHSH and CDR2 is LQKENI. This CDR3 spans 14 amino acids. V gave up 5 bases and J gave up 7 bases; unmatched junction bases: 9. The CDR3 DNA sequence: TGTGCCAGCTCATCTAAAACAGGGGGAGCTGGCTACACCTTC. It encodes CASSSKTGGAGYTF.

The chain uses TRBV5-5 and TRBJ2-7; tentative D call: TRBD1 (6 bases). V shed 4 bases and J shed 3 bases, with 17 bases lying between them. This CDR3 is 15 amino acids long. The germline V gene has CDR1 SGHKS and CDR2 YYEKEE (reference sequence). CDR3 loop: CASSTYRDKNYEQYF. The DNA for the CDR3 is TGTGCCAGCAGCACGTACCGGGACAAGAACTACGAGCAGTACTTC.

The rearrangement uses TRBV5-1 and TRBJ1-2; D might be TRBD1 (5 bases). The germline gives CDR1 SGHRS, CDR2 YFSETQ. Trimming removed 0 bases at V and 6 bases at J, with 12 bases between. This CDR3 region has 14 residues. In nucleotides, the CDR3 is TGCGCCAGCAGCTTGGAGGGGCAGGCTCATGGCTACACCTTC. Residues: CASSLEGQAHGYTF. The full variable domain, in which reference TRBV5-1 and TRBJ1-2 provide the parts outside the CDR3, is KAGVTQTPRYLIKTRGQQVTLSCSPISGHRSVSWYQQTPGQGLQFLFEYFSETQRNKGNFPGRFSGRQFSNSRSEMNVSTLELGDSALYLCASSLEGQAHGYTFGSGTRLTVV.

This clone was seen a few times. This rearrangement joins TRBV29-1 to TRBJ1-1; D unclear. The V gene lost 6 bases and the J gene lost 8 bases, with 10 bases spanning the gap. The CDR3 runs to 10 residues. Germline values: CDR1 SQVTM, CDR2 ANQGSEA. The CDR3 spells CSVQTVEAFF. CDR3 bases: TGCAGCGTACAGACGGTGGAAGCTTTCTTT.

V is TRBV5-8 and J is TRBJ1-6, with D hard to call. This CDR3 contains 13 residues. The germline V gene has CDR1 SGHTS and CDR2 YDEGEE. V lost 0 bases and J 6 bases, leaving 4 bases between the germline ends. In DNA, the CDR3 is TGTGCCAGCAGCTTGGAGCGTAATTCACCCCTCCACTTT. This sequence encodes CASSLERNSPLHF.

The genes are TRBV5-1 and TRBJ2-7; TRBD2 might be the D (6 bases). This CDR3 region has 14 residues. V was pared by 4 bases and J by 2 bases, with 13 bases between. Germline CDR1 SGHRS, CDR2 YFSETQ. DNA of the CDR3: TGCGCCAGCAGCGTTAGCGGCGGAGCCTACGAGCAGTACTTC. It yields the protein CASSVSGGAYEQYF.

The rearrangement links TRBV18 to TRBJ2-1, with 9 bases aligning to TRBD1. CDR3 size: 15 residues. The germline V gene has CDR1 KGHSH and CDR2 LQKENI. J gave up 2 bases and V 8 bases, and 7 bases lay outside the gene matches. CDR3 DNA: TGTGCCAGCGGGCTAGACAGGGGGGCCTACAATGAGCAGTTCTTC. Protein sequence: CASGLDRGAYNEQFF.

Here the CDR3 DNA reads TGTGCCAGCTCACCACCTGCGGGTTTGGACACTGAAGCTTTCTTT. Its protein product is CASSPPAGLDTEAFF. The rearrangement links TRBV18 to TRBJ1-1; unclear D gene. Trimming took 0 bases from V and 3 from J, leaving 11 bases between them. Germline V CDR1 and CDR2: KGHSH, LQKENI. There are 15 residues in the CDR3.

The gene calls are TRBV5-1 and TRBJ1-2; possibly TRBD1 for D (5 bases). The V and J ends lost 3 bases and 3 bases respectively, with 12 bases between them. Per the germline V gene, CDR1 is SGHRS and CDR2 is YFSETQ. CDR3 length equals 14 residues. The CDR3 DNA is TGCGCCAGCAGCTCGAGCGGGGGGGACTATGGCTACACCTTC. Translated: CASSSSGGDYGYTF.

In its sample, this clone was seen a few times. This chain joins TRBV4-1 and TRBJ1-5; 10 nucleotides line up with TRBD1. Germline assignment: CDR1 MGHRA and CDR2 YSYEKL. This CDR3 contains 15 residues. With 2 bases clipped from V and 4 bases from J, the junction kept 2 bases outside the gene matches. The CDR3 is CASSQPGQGNQPQHF. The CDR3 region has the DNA TGCGCCAGCAGCCAACCGGGACAGGGGAATCAGCCCCAGCATTTT.

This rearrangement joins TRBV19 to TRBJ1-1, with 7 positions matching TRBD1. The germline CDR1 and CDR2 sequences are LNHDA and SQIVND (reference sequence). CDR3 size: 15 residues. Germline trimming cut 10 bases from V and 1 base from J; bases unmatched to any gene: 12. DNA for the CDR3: TGTGCCACCCTGCAACTAGACAGGGAGAACACTGAAGCTTTCTTT. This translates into CATLQLDRENTEAFF.

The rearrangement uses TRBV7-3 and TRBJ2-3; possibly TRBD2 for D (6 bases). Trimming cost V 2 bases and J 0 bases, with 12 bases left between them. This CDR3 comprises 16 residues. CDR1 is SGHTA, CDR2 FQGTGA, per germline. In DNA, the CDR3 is TGTGCCAGCAGCTTACCGCGGGGTACTAGCACAGATACGCAGTATTTT. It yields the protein CASSLPRGTSTDTQYF.

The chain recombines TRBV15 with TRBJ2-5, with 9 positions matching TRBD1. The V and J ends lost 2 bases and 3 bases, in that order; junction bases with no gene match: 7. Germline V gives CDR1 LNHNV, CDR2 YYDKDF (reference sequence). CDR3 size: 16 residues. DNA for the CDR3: TGTGCCACCAGCAGATTCCCGGGACAGGGTGAAGAGACCCAGTACTTC. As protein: CATSRFPGQGEETQYF.

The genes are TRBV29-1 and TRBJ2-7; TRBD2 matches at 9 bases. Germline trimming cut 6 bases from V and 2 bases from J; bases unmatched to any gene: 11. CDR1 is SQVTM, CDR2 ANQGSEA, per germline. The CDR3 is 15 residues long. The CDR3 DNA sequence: TGCAGCGTGGGGGGTAGCGGGAGCGTAACCTACGAGCAGTACTTC. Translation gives CSVGGSGSVTYEQYF.

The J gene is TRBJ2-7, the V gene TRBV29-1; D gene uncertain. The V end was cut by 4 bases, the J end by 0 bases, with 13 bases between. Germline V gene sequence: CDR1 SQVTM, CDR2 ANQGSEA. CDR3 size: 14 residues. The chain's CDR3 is CSVVIPESSYEQYF. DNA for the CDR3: TGCAGCGTTGTAATACCCGAGAGCTCCTACGAGCAGTACTTC.

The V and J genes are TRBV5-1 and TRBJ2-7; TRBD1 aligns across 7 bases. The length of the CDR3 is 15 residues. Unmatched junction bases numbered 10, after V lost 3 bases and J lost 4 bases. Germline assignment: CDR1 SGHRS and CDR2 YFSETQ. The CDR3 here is CASSSLQGVEYEQYF. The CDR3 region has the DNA TGCGCCAGCAGCTCCCTCCAGGGGGTCGAGTACGAGCAGTACTTC.